Sequencing of this T cell receptor beta chain was carried out in a study of CD8+ T cells in alopecia areata. Study outcomes and limitations: Scalp sample sequencing also detects resident alphabeta T cells of normal skin.

Both peripheral blood and punch biopsies of lesional scalp skin were obtained from patients who had alopecia areata. Concerning this clone itself: Antigen unknown.

Reverse transcribed after extraction, RNA yielded cDNA as the sequencing template. Here immunoSEQ multiplex PCR was the method, and the copy in TCRdb shows in-frame clones only, minus some. Here the sample spans 45,000 to 70,000 clones, about 96% being singletons. The germline V and J ends were trimmed by 4 bases and 7 bases, with 7 bases remaining between them. Per germline, CDR1 MNHEY and CDR2 SMNVEV (reference sequence). The CDR3 extends over 12 amino acids. Sequences were derived from CD8+ T cells sorted from blood, sampled at week 0. This TCR was sampled from a human donor with alopecia areata. The chain combines TRBV27 with TRBJ2-2; unclear D gene. The CDR3 region is CASSSTGGELFF. The CDR3 nucleotides are TGTGCCAGCAGTTCTACGGGCGGGGAGCTGTTTTTT.